The 17 T cell receptor beta chains listed next were all sequenced from one sample in a study of blood T cells in healthy people across ages. A second about 7 to 11 cycle PCR used barcoded and J-beta primers. TCRdb reprocessed the 5' RACE reads with MiXCR, giving one entry per CDR3 protein. Among 1,800,000 or so distinct CDR3 sequences listed, about two fifths were seen once. Sample: blood. The source of these receptors is a human donor in good health.

The chain uses TRBV29-1 and TRBJ2-1, with TRBD2 identical over 9 bases. Trimming removed 2 bases from V and 8 bases from J; junction bases left unmatched: 7. Germline-derived CDR1 and CDR2 are SQVTM and ANQGSEA. The CDR3 spans 14 residues. As DNA, the CDR3 is TGCAGCGTTGAACTTAGCGGGGGCCGCGATGAGCAGTTCTTC. Its protein product is CSVELSGGRDEQFF.

The genes are TRBV5-6 and TRBJ2-7, with D unclear. The CDR3 contains 15 residues. The V and J ends lost 0 bases and 3 bases respectively, with 13 bases between them. Germline CDR1 SGHDT, CDR2 YYEEEE. CDR3 sequence reads: CASSLEYRVSYEQYF. The CDR3 nucleotides read TGTGCCAGCAGCTTGGAGTACAGAGTAAGCTACGAGCAGTACTTC.

The rearrangement uses TRBV12-3 or TRBV12-4 and TRBJ1-2; no definite D call. The CDR3 contains 12 residues. Trimming stripped 5 bases from V and 9 bases from J, with 13 bases between. The CDR3 DNA reads TGTGCCAGCAGTGACGGAGGGTATCGCTACACCTTC. Its protein product is CASSDGGYRYTF.

J is TRBJ1-1 and V is TRBV4-2, with a tentative D call TRBD1 (5 bases). CDR1 and CDR2 (germline): LGHNA, YNFKEQ. V dropped 7 bases and J dropped 1 base, with 22 bases sitting between them. This CDR3 region has 17 residues. The CDR3 DNA sequence: TGTGCCAGCACCGGACGGGTAACCTCAACAGGGAACACTGAAGCTTTCTTT. Its translation is CASTGRVTSTGNTEAFF.

DNA for the CDR3: TGCGCCAGCAGCTTAGACACGACAGGGGACGAGCAGTACTTC. It is translated as CASSLDTTGDEQYF. The J gene is TRBJ2-7, the V gene TRBV5-1; 8 bases align to TRBD1. Losses at the gene ends were 2 bases for V and 5 bases for J; bases not matched to a gene: 6. CDR1 is SGHRS, CDR2 YFSETQ, per germline. The CDR3 spans 14 residues. The full variable domain, its missing parts supplied by reference TRBV5-1 and TRBJ2-7, is KAGVTQTPRYLIKTRGQQVTLSCSPISGHRSVSWYQQTPGQGLQFLFEYFSETQRNKGNFPGRFSGRQFSNSRSEMNVSTLELGDSALYLCASSLDTTGDEQYFGPGTRLTVT.

The V and J genes are TRBV20-1 and TRBJ1-5; D perhaps matches TRBD1 (6 bases). The germline gives CDR1 DFQATT, CDR2 SNEGSKA (reference sequence). This CDR3 has 14 amino acids. V was cut by 4 bases and J by 3 bases, with 13 bases left in between. The CDR3 protein is CSAIRDTNNQPQHF. The CDR3, as DNA: TGCAGTGCTATCCGGGACACTAACAATCAGCCCCAGCATTTT.

The chain uses TRBV7-2 and TRBJ2-7, with D possibly TRBD1 on 6 matching bases. Trimming left V 1 base short and J 2 bases short, with 12 bases between. The germline V gene has CDR1 SGHTA and CDR2 FQGNSA. CDR3 size: 15 residues. CDR3 amino acids: CASSLVLDRPYEQYF. The CDR3 region has the DNA TGTGCCAGCAGCTTAGTTTTGGACAGACCCTACGAGCAGTACTTC.

This clonotype was found a few times. The chain recombines TRBV9 with TRBJ2-6, with D maybe TRBD1 (6 bases). V gave up 0 bases and J gave up 2 bases, with 9 bases separating them. Germline lookup yields CDR1 SGDLS and CDR2 YYNGEE. This CDR3 has 16 amino acids. The CDR3 here is CASSVEQGTGANVLTF. The CDR3 nucleotides are TGTGCCAGCAGCGTAGAACAGGGTACTGGGGCCAACGTCCTGACTTTC.

This clonotype appeared a single time. The chain uses TRBV7-2 and TRBJ2-7; D tentatively reads TRBD1 or TRBD2 (5 bases each). V was pared by 1 base and J by 6 bases, with 16 bases between. Germline loops: CDR1 SGHTA, CDR2 FQGNSA. The CDR3 loop spans 15 amino acids. The CDR3 nucleotides read TGTGCCAGCAGCTTAGGAGTAGGGACCGGCGGCGAGCAGTACTTC. Translation gives CASSLGVGTGGEQYF.

The chain joins TRBV7-2 to TRBJ2-3; 11 nucleotides align to TRBD2. CDR3 size: 16 residues. Per germline, CDR1 SGHTA and CDR2 FQGNSA. V lost 6 bases, J lost 2 bases, and 7 bases stayed unmatched. The chain's CDR3 is CASSRSSGGPTDTQYF. The CDR3 coding sequence is TGTGCCAGCAGTCGATCTAGCGGGGGGCCCACAGATACGCAGTATTTT.

This clonotype has more than one count but fewer than ten. The chain carries TRBV5-1 and TRBJ1-2; 7 bases align to TRBD1. CDR1 SGHRS and CDR2 YFSETQ come from the germline V gene. Trimming cost V 0 bases and J 4 bases; bases outside gene matches: 9. The CDR3 sequence is 16 residues long. DNA of the CDR3: TGCGCCAGCAGCTTGGACCCTACAGGGGATCTCTATGGCTACACCTTC. It codes for CASSLDPTGDLYGYTF.

The chain employs TRBV10-3 and TRBJ2-5, with D maybe TRBD1 (6 bases). Germline V gives CDR1 ENHRY, CDR2 SYGVKD. V was clipped by 3 bases and J by 9 bases, with 23 bases between them. This CDR3 is 16 amino acids long. CDR3 nucleotide sequence: TGTGCCATCAGTGATGCCCACAAGGGGGAGAGAGGGGCCCAGTACTTC. Translated, it gives CAISDAHKGERGAQYF.

The V gene is TRBV6-5, the J gene TRBJ1-3; no firm D call. CDR1 and CDR2 from the germline V gene are MNHEY and SVGAGI. CDR3 size: 11 residues. Deletions cut 8 bases from V and 4 bases from J, with 6 bases between. The CDR3 reads CASWSGNTIYF. Written as DNA, the CDR3 is TGTGCCAGCTGGTCCGGAAACACCATATATTTT.

The chain uses TRBV29-1 and TRBJ1-1; the match to TRBD1 covers 7 bases. This CDR3 is 14 amino acids long. Germline CDR1 SQVTM, CDR2 ANQGSEA. V shed 4 bases, J shed 7 bases, and the junction held 12 bases outside the gene matches. The CDR3 reads CSVVVADRRLEAFF. The CDR3 bases are TGCAGCGTTGTCGTAGCGGACAGGAGGCTTGAAGCTTTCTTT. The whole variable domain, filled in from reference TRBV29-1 and TRBJ1-1, reads SAVISQKPSRDICQRGTSLTIQCQVDSQVTMMFWYRQQPGQSLTLIATANQGSEATYESGFVIDKFPISRPNLTFSTLTVSNMSPEDSSIYLCSVVVADRRLEAFFGQGTRLTVV.

Of note for this clonotype: Relative to the germline gene, one junction end is altered; a read error may explain this. This chain links TRBV27 with TRBJ2-5; 8 bases line up with TRBD1. The CDR3 runs 18 residues. Germline V gene lookup returns CDR1 MNHEY and CDR2 SMNVEV (reference sequence). The CDR3 coding sequence is TGTGCCAGCAGTTTATGGTACAGGGGGTCCCGATACCAAGAGACCCAGTGCTTC. Protein: CASSLWYRGSRYQETQCF.

The table lists this clonotype with a few counts. This chain uses TRBV3-1 with TRBJ1-2; 8 nucleotides agree with TRBD1. The trim removed 3 bases at V and 3 bases at J, leaving 9 bases unmatched. The CDR3 is made up of 16 amino acids. CDR1 and CDR2 from the germline V gene are LGHDT and YNNKEL (reference sequence). The CDR3 DNA is TGTGCCAGCAGCCACCGATTCAGGGGGCAGGACTATGGCTACACCTTC. It is translated as CASSHRFRGQDYGYTF.

This clonotype was observed a few times. The chain couples TRBV6-5 to TRBJ2-7, with D perhaps matching TRBD2 (5 bases). Germline CDR1 and CDR2: MNHEY and SVGAGI. CDR3 length equals 17 residues. V was trimmed by 0 bases and J by 1 base, leaving 16 bases between them. CDR3 protein: CASSYSRVGRGSYEQYF. CDR3 in DNA: TGTGCCAGCAGTTACTCGAGAGTGGGTAGAGGGTCCTACGAGCAGTACTTC.